A selection of T cell receptor beta chains follows, all from one sample in a study of blood T cell repertoires in COVID-19. Clones were sequenced by immunoSEQ multiplex PCR, and TCRdb holds only the in-frame ones, with some missing. The sample shows about 240,000 clones, 88% of them seen only once. The sample taken for sequencing was peripheral blood. These receptors were obtained from a woman in her 40s who had recovered from COVID-19. Each CDR3 is given with its conserved first and last residue. D genes are given only for firm matches. A clone size is listed for some rows: how often the clone was seen (once, few, many), or a class if it is expanded.

d_call	cdr3_length	v_call	j_call	clone_size	cdr3_nt	cdr3_aa
-	18	TRBV3-1/TRBV3-2	TRBJ2-1	-	TGTGCCAACCACAGGGCTCTAGCGGAGGGGGACTCCTACAATGAGCAGTTCTTC	CANHRALAEGDSYNEQFF
TRBD1	13	TRBV30	TRBJ1-6	-	TGTGCCTGGAGCGGACAGGATAATTCACCCCTCCACTTT	CAWSGQDNSPLHF
TRBD2	16	TRBV6-6	TRBJ2-3	-	TGTGCCAGCAGCCCGGCACTAGCGGGAGTCGCGGATACGCAGTATTTT	CASSPALAGVADTQYF
TRBD2	15	TRBV3-1/TRBV3-2	TRBJ2-1	-	TGTGCCAGCAGCCATAGCGGGGAGGGATACAATGAGCAGTTCTTC	CASSHSGEGYNEQFF
TRBD2	16	TRBV4-3	TRBJ2-7	-	TGCGCCAGCAGCCAAGATGGTCCGGGAGGGCCGGACGAGCAGTACTTC	CASSQDGPGGPDEQYF
-	14	TRBV11-2	TRBJ1-2	few	TGTGCCAGCAGCTGCCTAAAACAGGGATGTGGCTACACCTTC	CASSCLKQGCGYTF
-	11	TRBV19	TRBJ2-1	-	TGTGCCAGTAGTTACTCGGGTGAGCAGTTCTTC	CASSYSGEQFF
TRBD1	15	TRBV10-1	TRBJ1-2	-	TGCGCCAGCAGTGAGCCTCTGGGACAGTTCTGTGGCTACACCTTC	CASSEPLGQFCGYTF
-	17	TRBV7-2	TRBJ2-1	-	TGTGCCAGCAGCTCAGGGGTTGGGACACTTCCCTACAATGAGCAGTTCTTC	CASSSGVGTLPYNEQFF
TRBD1	13	TRBV27	TRBJ2-5	-	TGTGCCAGCAGTTTCCCGGGACAGACGACCCAGTACTTC	CASSFPGQTTQYF
-	17	TRBV4-3	TRBJ2-6	-	TGCGCCAGCAGCCACCTCCGGTCGGGGTCTGGGGCCAACGTCCTGACTTTC	CASSHLRSGSGANVLTF
-	14	TRBV19	TRBJ1-3	-	TGTGCCACAGGGGCGGCTACCTCTGGAAACACCATATATTTT	CATGAATSGNTIYF
-	15	TRBV15	TRBJ2-5	-	TGTGCCACCAGCAGGCTGGGGGCCGACGACCGGGCCCAGTACTTC	CATSRLGADDRAQYF
TRBD2	15	TRBV25-1	TRBJ2-4	few	TGTGCCAGCAGTGAGCCGGGAGGAGCCAAAAACATTCAGTACTTC	CASSEPGGAKNIQYF
-	13	TRBV19	TRBJ2-1	-	TGTGCCAGTAGTACCGGTCGATACAATGAGCAGTTCTTC	CASSTGRYNEQFF
TRBD1	16	TRBV27	TRBJ1-2	-	TGTGCCAGCAGTATCGATTCCGGGACAGGGCAATATGGCTACACCTTC	CASSIDSGTGQYGYTF